Listed here are 15 T cell receptor beta chains from one sample, sequenced in a study of shared clonotypes between healthy human individuals. The data were produced by immunoSEQ multiplex PCR, yet TCRdb's version contains in-frame clones alone and is incomplete. The sample has some 1.4 million clones, about 96% seen once. The sequenced material came from naive CD4+ T cells sorted from blood. Subset here: CD45RA+ positively selected. The receptors come from a man under 40 in good health.

Of note for this clone: This CDR3 is also generated by other DNA sequences in the sample. The rearrangement joins TRBV11-3 to TRBJ2-3; unclear D gene. Germline V gene sequence: CDR1 SGHNT, CDR2 YENEEA. Trimming pared 3 bases from V and 3 bases from J, leaving 10 bases between. The CDR3 runs 14 residues. CDR3 amino acids: CASSFRGPTDTQYF. In DNA form, the CDR3 reads TGTGCCAGCAGCTTTCGCGGACCTACAGATACGCAGTATTTT.

This rearrangement joins TRBV6-1 to TRBJ2-7; 8 bases agree with TRBD2. Per the germline V gene, CDR1 is MNHNS and CDR2 is SASEGT. CDR3 length: 13 residues. The V gene end was trimmed by 8 bases and the J gene end by 5 bases; junction bases not matched to a gene: 8. The CDR3 region is CASPRAGGHEQYF. In nucleotides, the CDR3 is TGTGCCAGCCCGAGGGCGGGGGGCCACGAGCAGTACTTC.

The chain uses TRBV14 and TRBJ1-2; TRBD1 matches 8 bases. V shed 6 bases and J 2 bases; nucleotides not matched to a gene: 5. The CDR3 totals 14 residues. The germline V gene has CDR1 SGHDN and CDR2 FVKESK. CDR3 sequence: CASSRQGQNYGYTF. The CDR3 DNA reads as TGTGCCAGCAGTCGACAGGGGCAGAACTATGGCTACACCTTC. Filled out from reference TRBV14 and TRBJ1-2, the complete variable domain reads EAGVTQFPSHSVIEKGQTVTLRCDPISGHDNLYWYRRVMGKEIKFLLHFVKESKQDESGMPNNRFLAERTGGTYSTLKVQPAELEDSGVYFCASSRQGQNYGYTFGSGTRLTVV.

V usage is TRBV2 and J usage is TRBJ2-1; 12 nucleotides line up with TRBD2. Germline V gene lookup returns CDR1 SNHLY and CDR2 FYNNEI. J lost 13 bases, V lost 4 bases, and 2 bases had no gene match. The CDR3 is 12 residues long. CDR3 sequence: CASSGTSGIQFF. The CDR3 nucleotides read TGTGCCAGCAGTGGGACTAGCGGGATCCAGTTCTTC.

This sequence joins TRBV19 and TRBJ2-1; TRBD2 matches 11 bases. V trimming: 7 bases; J trimming: 4 bases; junction bases outside the gene matches: 3. CDR1 is LNHDA, CDR2 SQIVND, per germline (reference sequence). The CDR3 is 14 amino acids. Here the CDR3 DNA reads TGTGCCAGTACCTGGACTAGCGGGTACAATGAGCAGTTCTTC. Protein: CASTWTSGYNEQFF.

The chain combines TRBV6-5 with TRBJ2-7; possible D gene TRBD2, 6 bases. The CDR3 covers 16 residues. Germline V gives CDR1 MNHEY, CDR2 SVGAGI. V lost 0 bases and J 1 base, leaving 13 bases between the germline ends. The CDR3 DNA follows: TGTGCCAGCAGTTACTCGTTGTCGGGAGCATCCTACGAGCAGTACTTC. Amino acid sequence: CASSYSLSGASYEQYF.

The rearrangement uses TRBV10-1 and TRBJ2-4; 7 bases are shared with TRBD1. The CDR3 covers 14 residues. CDR1 and CDR2 (germline): WNHNN, SYGVQD (reference sequence). Trimming cost V 4 bases and J 9 bases; bases outside gene matches: 9. In DNA form, the CDR3 reads TGCGCCAGCAGTGGTCCAGACAGGGTTGGCATTCAGTACTTC. This gives the protein CASSGPDRVGIQYF.

The CDR3 DNA reads as TGTGCCAGCAGTAGTGAATGGGGACTAGCGAATACGCAGTATTTT. This encodes CASSSEWGLANTQYF. V and J are TRBV27 and TRBJ2-3; 10 bases line up with TRBD2. The CDR3 length is 15 residues. The germline gives CDR1 MNHEY, CDR2 SMNVEV (reference sequence). The J segment lost 7 bases and the V segment lost 5 bases, leaving 9 bases of the junction unmatched.

This chain joins TRBV6-4 and TRBJ2-7; 9 nucleotides agree with TRBD2. The junction had 9 bases not matched to a gene; V was cut back by 2 bases and J by 13 bases. The CDR3 spans 13 residues. The germline V gene has CDR1 MRHNA and CDR2 SNTAGT. CDR3 nucleotide sequence: TGTGCCAGCAGTGACGACGGCGGGAGGGCCGTATACTTC. Translation: CASSDDGGRAVYF.

The chain combines TRBV6-1 with TRBJ2-7; D gene uncertain. Germline-derived CDR1 and CDR2 are MNHNS and SASEGT. V gave up 8 bases and J gave up 2 bases, with 16 bases separating them. This CDR3 has 14 amino acids. In DNA form, the CDR3 reads TGTGCCAGCGCCTCCCCAGATCCTCCCTACGAGCAGTACTTC. Encoded protein: CASASPDPPYEQYF.

This chain joins TRBV28 and TRBJ2-5; TRBD2 agrees at 10 bases. Germline loops: CDR1 MDHEN, CDR2 SYDVKM. J lost 1 base, V lost 5 bases, and 4 bases had no gene match. The CDR3 covers 15 residues. The CDR3 is CASSLAGVVQETQYF. The CDR3, as DNA: TGTGCCAGCAGTCTAGCGGGAGTGGTCCAAGAGACCCAGTACTTC.

This clone was observed once. This chain uses TRBV28 with TRBJ2-1, with TRBD1 matching 7 bases. The V and J ends lost 6 bases and 6 bases, in that order; junction bases with no gene match: 8. Germline V gene lookup returns CDR1 MDHEN and CDR2 SYDVKM. The CDR3 loop spans 14 amino acids. CDR3 residues: CASSSPYRGNEQFF. The CDR3 DNA reads as TGTGCCAGCAGCTCTCCTTACAGGGGCAATGAGCAGTTCTTC. The full variable domain, its missing parts supplied by reference TRBV28 and TRBJ2-1, is DVKVTQSSRYLVKRTGEKVFLECVQDMDHENMFWYRQDPGLGLRLIYFSYDVKMKEKGDIPEGYSVSREKKERFSLILESASTNQTSMYLCASSSPYRGNEQFFGPGTRLTVL.

This clone occurred once. In the same sample, other DNA sequences code for this CDR3. The V gene is TRBV14, the J gene TRBJ2-1; no clear D. Germline CDR1 reads SGHDN; CDR2 reads FVKESK. Trimming removed 1 base at V and 0 bases at J, with 1 base between. The CDR3 is made up of 13 amino acids. CDR3 bases: TGTGCCAGCAGCCAAGGCTCCTACAATGAGCAGTTCTTC. Amino acids: CASSQGSYNEQFF.

This chain links TRBV2 with TRBJ1-5; no clear D. The CDR3 extends over 15 amino acids. Looked up from germline, CDR1 is SNHLY and CDR2 is FYNNEI. V lost 5 bases and J 5 bases, leaving 16 bases between the germline ends. CDR3 in DNA: TGTGCCAGCAGTCAAGGACGGGGTCTAGATCAGCCCCAGCATTTT. Its translation: CASSQGRGLDQPQHF.

The J gene is TRBJ2-5, the V gene TRBV10-1; D uncertain. The CDR3 loop spans 13 amino acids. The V end lost 3 bases, the J end lost 5 bases, and 10 bases lay between the germline ends. CDR1 is WNHNN and CDR2 is SYGVQD in the germline V gene (reference sequence). CDR3 in amino acids: CASSDGRTETQYF. The CDR3, as DNA: TGCGCCAGCAGTGACGGAAGGACGGAGACCCAGTACTTC.